The clone carrying this TCR beta chain was seen repeatedly, ten times or more. Its antigen is undetermined. Trimming stripped 5 bases from V and 7 bases from J, with 13 bases between. The germline V gene has CDR1 SGHRS and CDR2 YFSETQ. The CDR3 extends over 13 amino acids. This sample is drawn from a study of neurological immune-mediated disorders. The cDNA was generated through 5'RACE incorporating 10-nucleotide random UMIs. TCRdb reanalysed the 5' RACE reads using MiXCR and keeps one entry per CDR3 protein. Of around 46,000 distinct CDR3 sequences in the sample, 3.5% to 5.5% were seen once. Broader study findings: It was the repertoires of 18 of 34 multiple sclerosis patients that phylogenetic grouping placed in one related-CDR3 cluster, which is a possible signature. The absence of any CDR3 amino acid sequence shared by expanded clones across subjects suggests that repertoires were private in all groups.

The sequencing input was PBMCs. The chain joins TRBV5-1 to TRBJ2-1; weak D call: TRBD1 (5 bases). This TCR came from a woman between 55 and 75 years old with multiple sclerosis. The CDR3 loop is CASRRQGINEQFF. The CDR3 DNA sequence: TGCGCCAGCAGACGGCAGGGTATAAATGAGCAGTTCTTC.